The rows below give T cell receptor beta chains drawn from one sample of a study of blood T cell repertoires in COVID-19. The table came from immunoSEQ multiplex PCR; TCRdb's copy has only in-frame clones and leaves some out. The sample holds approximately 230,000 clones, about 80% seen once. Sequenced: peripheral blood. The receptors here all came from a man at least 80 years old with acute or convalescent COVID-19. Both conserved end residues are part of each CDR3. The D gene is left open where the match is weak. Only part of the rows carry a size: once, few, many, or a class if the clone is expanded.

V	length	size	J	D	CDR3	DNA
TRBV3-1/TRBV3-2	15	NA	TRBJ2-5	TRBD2	CASSQGGLAEETQYF	TGTGCCAGCAGCCAAGGAGGACTAGCCGAAGAGACCCAGTACTTC
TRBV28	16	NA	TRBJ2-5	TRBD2	CASSLFSGGTQETQYF	TGTGCCAGCAGTTTATTTAGCGGGGGGACCCAAGAGACCCAGTACTTC
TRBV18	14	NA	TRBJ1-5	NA	CASSQGTPNQPQHF	TGTGCCAGCTCACAAGGGACACCAAATCAGCCCCAGCATTTT
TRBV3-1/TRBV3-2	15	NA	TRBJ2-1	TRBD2	CASSQGTSGRNEQFF	TGTGCCAGCAGCCAAGGAACTAGCGGGAGGAATGAGCAGTTCTTC
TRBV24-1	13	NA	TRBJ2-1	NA	CATSGPGANEQFF	TGTGCCACCAGTGGCCCAGGGGCTAATGAGCAGTTCTTC
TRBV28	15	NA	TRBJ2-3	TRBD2	CASSFGGASTDTQYF	TGTGCCAGCAGTTTCGGGGGGGCTAGCACAGATACGCAGTATTTT
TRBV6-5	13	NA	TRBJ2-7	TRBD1	CASSWTGLSEQYF	TGTGCCAGCAGTTGGACAGGGTTGTCAGAGCAGTACTTC
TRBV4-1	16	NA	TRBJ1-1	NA	CASSQPLGGVNTEAFF	TGCGCCAGCAGCCAACCATTAGGCGGAGTGAACACTGAAGCTTTCTTT
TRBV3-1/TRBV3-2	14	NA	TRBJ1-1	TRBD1	CASSPVRDRAEAFF	TGTGCCAGCAGCCCAGTCCGGGACAGGGCTGAAGCTTTCTTT
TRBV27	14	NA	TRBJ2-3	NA	CASTGAEYTDTQYF	TGTGCCAGCACTGGAGCGGAGTACACAGATACGCAGTATTTT
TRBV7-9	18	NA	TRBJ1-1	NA	CASSLSGYFREGNTEAFF	TGTGCCAGCAGCTTGTCAGGGTATTTCCGTGAAGGGAACACTGAAGCTTTCTTT
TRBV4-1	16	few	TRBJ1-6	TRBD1	CASSPDREHYNSPLHF	TGCGCCAGCAGCCCCGACAGGGAACACTATAATTCACCCCTCCACTTT
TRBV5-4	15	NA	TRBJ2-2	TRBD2	CASSRLAENTGELFF	TGTGCCAGCAGCCGACTAGCGGAAAACACCGGGGAGCTGTTTTTT
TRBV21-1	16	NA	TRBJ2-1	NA	CASSMSLGETYNEQFF	TGTGCCAGCAGTATGTCTCTCGGGGAGACCTACAATGAGCAGTTCTTC
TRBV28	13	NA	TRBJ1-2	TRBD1	CASRGQGDYGYTF	TGTGCCAGCAGGGGACAGGGAGACTATGGCTACACCTTC
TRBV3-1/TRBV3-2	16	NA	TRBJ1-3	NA	CASSQALGGAGNTIYF	TGTGCCAGCAGCCAAGCCCTTGGGGGGGCTGGAAACACCATATATTTT
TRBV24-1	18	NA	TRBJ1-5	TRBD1	CATRLFGTGPRAYQPQHF	TGTGCCACCAGATTATTCGGGACAGGGCCTCGTGCCTATCAGCCCCAGCATTTT
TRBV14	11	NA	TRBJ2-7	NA	CASSQAYRQYF	TGTGCCAGCAGCCAAGCGTATCGGCAGTACTTC
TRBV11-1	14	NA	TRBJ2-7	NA	CASSITGSPYEQYF	TGTGCCAGCAGCATAACCGGGAGCCCCTACGAGCAGTACTTC
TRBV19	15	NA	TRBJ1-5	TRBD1	CASRPGGGEGQPQHF	TGTGCCAGTAGGCCTGGAGGGGGCGAGGGTCAGCCCCAGCATTTT
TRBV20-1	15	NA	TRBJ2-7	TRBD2	CSASASLAGGYEQYF	TGCAGTGCTAGTGCGAGTTTAGCGGGAGGCTACGAGCAGTACTTC
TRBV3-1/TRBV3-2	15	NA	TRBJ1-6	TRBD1	CASSRWTGENSPLHF	TGTGCCAGCAGCCGATGGACAGGGGAAAATTCACCCCTCCACTTT
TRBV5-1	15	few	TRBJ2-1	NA	CASSLDQGGYNEQFF	TGCGCCAGCAGCTTGGACCAGGGGGGCTACAATGAGCAGTTCTTC
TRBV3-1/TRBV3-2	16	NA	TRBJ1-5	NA	CASSQSGTPLNQPQHF	TGTGCCAGCAGCCAATCCGGGACACCCCTTAATCAGCCCCAGCATTTT
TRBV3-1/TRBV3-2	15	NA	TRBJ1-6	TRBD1	CASSLMTGVNSPLHF	TGTGCCAGCAGCCTCATGACAGGGGTTAATTCACCCCTCCACTTT
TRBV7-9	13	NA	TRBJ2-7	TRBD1	CASSLGQPYEQYF	TGTGCCAGCAGCCTGGGACAGCCTTACGAGCAGTACTTC
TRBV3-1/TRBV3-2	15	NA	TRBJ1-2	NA	CASSKSAGADYGYTF	TGTGCCAGCAGCAAAAGCGCGGGGGCCGACTATGGCTACACCTTC
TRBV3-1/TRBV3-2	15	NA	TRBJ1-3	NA	CASSQGASSGNTIYF	TGTGCCAGCAGCCAGGGGGCGAGCTCTGGAAACACCATATATTTT
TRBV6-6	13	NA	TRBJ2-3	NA	CASRPRLADTQYF	TGTGCCAGCAGACCCCGACTTGCAGATACGCAGTATTTT
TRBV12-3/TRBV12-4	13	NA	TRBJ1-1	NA	CANRQVGYGEAFF	TGTGCCAACCGACAGGTGGGTTACGGTGAAGCTTTCTTT
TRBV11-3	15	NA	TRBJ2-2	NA	CASSPSGGNTGELFF	TGTGCCAGCAGCCCTTCCGGGGGGAACACCGGGGAGCTGTTTTTT
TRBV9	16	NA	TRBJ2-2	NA	CASSVRDSANTGELFF	TGTGCCAGCAGCGTAAGGGATAGCGCGAACACCGGGGAGCTGTTTTTT
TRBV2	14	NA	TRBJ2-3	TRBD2	CAGGSGGPGDTQYF	TGTGCCGGGGGCAGCGGGGGGCCGGGAGATACGCAGTATTTT
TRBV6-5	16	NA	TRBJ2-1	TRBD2	CASSYLRLAGYNEQFF	TGTGCCAGCAGTTACCTCCGACTAGCGGGTTACAATGAGCAGTTCTTC
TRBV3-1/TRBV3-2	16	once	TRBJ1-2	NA	CASSPPFQGSNYGYTF	TGTGCCAGCAGCCCCCCGTTCCAGGGTTCCAACTATGGCTACACCTTC
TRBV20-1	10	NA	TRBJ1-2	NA	CSTNSYGYTF	TGCTCGACCAACAGCTATGGCTACACCTTC
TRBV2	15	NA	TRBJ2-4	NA	CASSALLAAKNIQYF	TGTGCCAGCAGTGCCTTGTTGGCTGCCAAAAACATTCAGTACTTC
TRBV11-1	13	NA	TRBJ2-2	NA	CASRSRVTGELFF	TGTGCCAGCAGGAGCAGGGTGACCGGGGAGCTGTTTTTT
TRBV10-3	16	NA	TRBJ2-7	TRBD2	CAISEPGGRDSYEQYF	TGTGCCATCAGTGAGCCCGGCGGGAGGGATTCCTACGAGCAGTACTTC
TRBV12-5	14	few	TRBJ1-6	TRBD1	CASALGTGNSPLHF	TGTGCTAGTGCCCTCGGGACAGGGAATTCACCCCTCCACTTT
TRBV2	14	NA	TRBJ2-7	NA	CASSPGRQSYEQYF	TGTGCCAGCAGTCCAGGGCGACAGTCCTACGAGCAGTACTTC
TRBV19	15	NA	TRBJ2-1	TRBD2	CASSNPGTSGRGQFF	TGTGCCAGTAGTAACCCCGGGACTAGCGGGAGGGGGCAGTTCTTC
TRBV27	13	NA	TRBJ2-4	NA	CASSYGQKSIQYF	TGTGCCAGCAGTTATGGGCAGAAAAGCATTCAGTACTTC
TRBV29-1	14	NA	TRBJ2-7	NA	CSGQFRAGGWVQYF	TGCAGCGGACAATTTCGGGCAGGGGGGTGGGTGCAGTACTTC
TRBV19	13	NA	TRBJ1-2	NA	CASTSQGTYGYTF	TGTGCCAGTACTTCACAGGGAACTTATGGCTACACCTTC
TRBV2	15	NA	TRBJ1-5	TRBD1	CASRQQGGINQPQHF	TGTGCCAGCAGGCAACAGGGGGGGATCAATCAGCCCCAGCATTTT
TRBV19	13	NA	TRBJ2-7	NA	CASSIARGNEQYF	TGTGCCAGTAGTATAGCCAGGGGCAACGAGCAGTACTTC
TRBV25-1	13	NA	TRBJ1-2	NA	CASSERPGVGYTF	TGTGCCAGCAGTGAGAGACCGGGAGTGGGCTACACCTTC